This section outlines one T cell receptor (beta chain) sequence together with its context. The antigen is undetermined. This specimen belongs to a study of CD8+CD57+ T cells in acquired aplastic anemia. Study summary: Across the sorted CD4+ and CD8+ cells, DNA amounts averaged approximately 3.1 ug.

Study-wide points: In common between the patients and the controls were more than 25 CD8+ CDR3 sequences.

An expansion of CD8+CD57+ cells by flow cytometry had been shown in patients chosen for sequencing. Patients were treatment-naive when blood was sampled. For CDR3 and TCR beta VDJ profiling, genomic DNA was the template used. MiXCR was run by TCRdb on the reads, yielding one entry per CDR3 protein. In the table there are about 150,000 distinct CDR3 sequences, approximately 52% of which are singletons. This sequence was found in a human donor with aplastic anemia. Input material: sorted CD4+, CD8+, or CD8+CD57+ T cells (not recorded which) from PBMCs.

CDR3 sequence (DNA): TGTGCCACCAGCGCTCCAGGGTTGAATCAGCCCCAGCATTTT. Its protein product is CATSAPGLNQPQHF. The chain carries TRBV24-1 and TRBJ1-5, with TRBD1 as a possible D gene (5 bases). Germline values: CDR1 KGHDR, CDR2 SFDVKD. Trimming removed 7 bases at V and 4 bases at J, with 13 bases between. CDR3 length: 14 amino acids.